The clone carrying this T cell receptor (beta chain) was picked up a small number of times. The antigen is undetermined. This specimen belongs to a study of T cells in localized non-small cell lung cancer. Overall study findings and caveats: Adjacent lung exhibited a median of approximately 50 among the 100 most abundant tumor clones. Tumor trailed uninvolved adjacent lung in T cell clonality, which peaked there. Longer overall survival was linked to higher blood T cell density.

Produced via immunoSEQ multiplex PCR; TCRdb's table is partial and in-frame only. The data contain over 20,000 clones, more than 90% of them singletons. The germline gives CDR1 SGHRS, CDR2 YFSETQ. This CDR3 spans 16 amino acids. Trimming at V came to 0 bases and at J to 5 bases, leaving 7 bases not matched to a gene. The sequenced sample was peripheral blood, obtained before any cancer treatment. The chain combines TRBV5-1 with TRBJ1-4; 7 positions match TRBD1. The TCR sequence derives from a man aged 40 to 70 with stage III squamous cell lung carcinoma. Written as DNA, the CDR3 is TGCGCCAGCAGCTTGGTTTCGGGACAGACGAATGAAAAACTGTTTTTT. It yields the protein CASSLVSGQTNEKLFF.